One and the same sample provided the 32 T cell receptor beta chains below, sequenced in a study of shared clonotypes between healthy human individuals. Sequencing was performed with immunoSEQ multiplex PCR; in TCRdb, only in-frame clones are kept and a portion is missing. The repertoire holds about 2.2 million clones, with roughly 95% as singletons. Naive CD8 populations comprised CD45RO-negative cells positively selected for CCR7, excluding terminally differentiated effector memory CD45RA+ cells. Sample: naive CD8+ T cells from PBMCs. These receptor sequences come from a man between 18 and 29 years old in good health. Some clones in this sample may be carry-over from other donors' samples.

The chain combines TRBV19 with TRBJ2-7; possible D gene TRBD1, 5 bases. The CDR3 extends over 15 amino acids. Germline CDR1 and CDR2: LNHDA and SQIVND (reference sequence). Trimming removed 3 bases from V and 3 bases from J, with 15 bases in between. CDR3 nucleotides: TGTGCCAGTAGTATGGGGCCGTCCCCCTACTACGAGCAGTACTTC. This gives the protein CASSMGPSPYYEQYF.

The genes are TRBV2 and TRBJ2-3; TRBD1 might be the D (5 bases). In germline, CDR1 is SNHLY, CDR2 FYNNEI. V was cut by 7 bases and J by 2 bases, with 13 bases left in between. This CDR3 contains 14 residues. CDR3 in amino acids: CASIADSSTDTQYF. As DNA, the CDR3 is TGTGCCAGCATTGCAGACAGCTCCACAGATACGCAGTATTTT.

The chain combines TRBV4-3 with TRBJ2-7; 8 bases match TRBD2. The CDR3 length is 16 residues. Germline V gene lookup returns CDR1 LGHNA and CDR2 YSLEER. Trimming took 3 bases from V and 3 from J; bases not matched to a gene: 10. The CDR3 region is CASSQTVRLAFYEQYF. In nucleotides, the CDR3 is TGCGCCAGCAGCCAGACCGTCAGACTAGCGTTCTACGAGCAGTACTTC.

The chain couples TRBV10-2 to TRBJ1-1, with no clear D. The germline V and J ends were trimmed by 2 bases and 11 bases, with 12 bases remaining between them. Looked up from germline, CDR1 is WSHSY and CDR2 is SAAADI. This CDR3 contains 12 residues. CDR3 nucleotide sequence: TGCGCCAGCAGTGAGGCGACTGGAGACGCTTTCTTT. It specifies CASSEATGDAFF.

The chain employs TRBV4-1 and TRBJ2-5; 7 bases are a match to TRBD2. Germline CDR1 and CDR2: MGHRA and YSYEKL. CDR3 size: 15 residues. The V segment lost 0 bases and the J segment 5 bases; nucleotides outside the gene matches: 6. CDR3 loop: CASSQDSSGLETQYF. The CDR3 coding sequence is TGCGCCAGCAGCCAAGATTCTAGCGGCTTGGAGACCCAGTACTTC.

There are a few counts of this clone. The genes are TRBV9 and TRBJ1-1, with D perhaps matching TRBD1 (5 bases). Germline V gene lookup returns CDR1 SGDLS and CDR2 YYNGEE. The CDR3 contains 13 residues. The V and J ends lost 3 bases and 4 bases respectively, with 10 bases between them. In DNA form, the CDR3 reads TGTGCCAGCAGCGCAGGGTGGAGCACTGAAGCTTTCTTT. Translating gives CASSAGWSTEAFF.

A note on this clone: The identical CDR3 is also encoded by other nucleotide sequences in the sample. The rearrangement uses TRBV11-2 and TRBJ2-7; D uncertain. Germline CDR1 reads SGHAT; CDR2 reads FQNNGV. V was clipped by 2 bases and J by 7 bases, with 6 bases between them. This CDR3 is 11 amino acids long. The CDR3 region is CASSLSREQYF. The CDR3 bases are TGTGCCAGCAGCTTATCTCGGGAGCAGTACTTC.

The chain links TRBV19 to TRBJ1-2, with no clear D. The CDR3 has 13 residues. Germline CDR1 reads LNHDA; CDR2 reads SQIVND (reference sequence). V lost 3 bases and J 2 bases, leaving 7 bases between the germline ends. DNA for the CDR3: TGTGCCAGTAGTATTGAGGTGAACTATGGCTACACCTTC. This encodes CASSIEVNYGYTF. Complete variable domain (other parts from reference TRBV19 and TRBJ1-2): DGGITQSPKYLFRKEGQNVTLSCEQNLNHDAMYWYRQDPGQGLRLIYYSQIVNDFQKGDIAEGYSVSREKKESFPLTVTSAQKNPTAFYLCASSIEVNYGYTFGSGTRLTVV.

The V and J genes are TRBV4-1 and TRBJ2-3; D might be TRBD2 (5 bases). V gave up 4 bases and J gave up 0 bases, with 20 bases separating them. Germline V gene lookup returns CDR1 MGHRA and CDR2 YSYEKL. This CDR3 spans 18 amino acids. CDR3 DNA: TGCGCCAGCAGCCGCCTCCCCCGGGGAGCTTTTAGCACAGATACGCAGTATTTT. Translated: CASSRLPRGAFSTDTQYF.

The J gene is TRBJ2-7, the V gene TRBV6-4, with unresolved D. This CDR3 spans 16 amino acids. V shed 0 bases and J shed 3 bases, with 15 bases lying between them. Germline V CDR1 and CDR2: MRHNA, SNTAGT. The CDR3 is CASSDSYDCLCYEQYF. In nucleotides, the CDR3 is TGTGCCAGCAGTGACTCGTACGACTGCCTTTGCTACGAGCAGTACTTC.

This chain uses TRBV9 with TRBJ2-1; TRBD2 matches at 7 bases. CDR3 length: 15 residues. V shed 4 bases, J shed 2 bases, and the junction held 6 bases outside the gene matches. Per the germline V gene, CDR1 is SGDLS and CDR2 is YYNGEE. The CDR3: CASSPAGTTYNEQFF. DNA for the CDR3: TGTGCCAGCAGCCCAGCCGGGACTACCTACAATGAGCAGTTCTTC.

The chain joins TRBV19 to TRBJ1-5; the match to TRBD1 covers 7 bases. The V segment lost 5 bases and the J segment 3 bases; nucleotides outside the gene matches: 7. In germline, CDR1 is LNHDA, CDR2 SQIVND (reference sequence). The CDR3 is made up of 15 amino acids. The CDR3 reads CASSFRQGTNQPQHF. CDR3 nucleotide sequence: TGTGCCAGTAGTTTCCGACAGGGAACCAATCAGCCCCAGCATTTT.

The chain employs TRBV5-5 and TRBJ1-2; D perhaps matches TRBD1 (5 bases). The CDR3 runs to 14 residues. The V gene lost 0 bases and the J gene lost 8 bases, with 14 bases spanning the gap. Germline V gene sequence: CDR1 SGHKS, CDR2 YYEKEE (reference sequence). As DNA, the CDR3 is TGTGCCAGCAGCTTGGCCGGCAGGGAGTTCGGCTACACCTTC. It translates to CASSLAGREFGYTF.

The gene calls are TRBV6-4 and TRBJ2-1; TRBD2 is a possible D gene (6 bases). The germline gives CDR1 MRHNA, CDR2 SNTAGT. The CDR3 covers 15 residues. Between the trimmed V and J ends, which lost 4 bases and 6 bases, there was a span of 16 bases. This CDR3 is CASSGRDEASNEQFF. The CDR3 DNA reads as TGTGCCAGCAGTGGGAGGGATGAGGCCTCCAATGAGCAGTTCTTC.

The chain combines TRBV10-3 with TRBJ2-1, with TRBD2 matching 12 bases. This CDR3 spans 19 amino acids. After removal of 6 bases from V and 0 bases from J, the junction contained 12 bases not matched to a gene. Germline assignment: CDR1 ENHRY and CDR2 SYGVKD. CDR3 DNA: TGTGCCATCAGCGGGGGACTAGCGGGCTTAAAGTACTCCTACAATGAGCAGTTCTTC. Translating gives CAISGGLAGLKYSYNEQFF.

The rearrangement joins TRBV19 to TRBJ1-5, with a possible D match to TRBD1 (6 bases). CDR3 length equals 15 residues. The V end was cut by 4 bases, the J end by 3 bases, with 13 bases between. CDR1 and CDR2 from the germline V gene are LNHDA and SQIVND (reference sequence). The CDR3 loop is CASSTGEFTNQPQHF. CDR3 DNA sequence: TGTGCCAGTAGTACAGGGGAATTTACCAATCAGCCCCAGCATTTT.

This chain connects TRBV2 to TRBJ2-1, with TRBD2 matching 10 bases. With 5 bases clipped from V and 7 bases from J, the junction kept 23 bases outside the gene matches. The germline V gene encodes CDR1 SNHLY and CDR2 FYNNEI. CDR3 length equals 20 residues. The CDR3 region is CASSKGMTESSGRVTNEQFF. DNA for the CDR3: TGTGCCAGCAGTAAAGGTATGACGGAATCGAGCGGGAGGGTGACAAATGAGCAGTTCTTC.

In the case of this clone: The same CDR3 also results from other DNA sequences found in this sample. This rearrangement joins TRBV27 to TRBJ1-1, with D uncertain. CDR1 and CDR2 from the germline V gene are MNHEY and SMNVEV (reference sequence). V lost 0 bases to trimming and J lost 1 base, with 3 bases between them. CDR3 length: 13 amino acids. CDR3 amino acids: CASSLSRNTEAFF. The CDR3 DNA follows: TGTGCCAGCAGTTTATCGAGGAACACTGAAGCTTTCTTT.

DNA of the CDR3: TGTGCCAGCAGTTTTGGCCCATCGATGCAGTTCTTC. It yields the protein CASSFGPSMQFF. The rearrangement links TRBV27 to TRBJ2-1, with D hard to call. CDR3 size: 12 residues. V was shortened by 3 bases and J by 12 bases, with 12 bases between the two germline ends. Germline V CDR1 and CDR2: MNHEY, SMNVEV (reference sequence).

The chain recombines TRBV5-4 with TRBJ2-2; 7 bases align to TRBD2. The CDR3 totals 14 residues. V was clipped by 5 bases and J by 7 bases; unmatched bases: 8. Germline V gene data show CDR1 as SGHNT and CDR2 as YYREEE (reference sequence). CDR3 loop: CASRPGLGNGELFF. CDR3 DNA sequence: TGTGCCAGCAGACCCGGACTAGGTAACGGGGAGCTGTTTTTT.

The chain has TRBV27 and TRBJ2-1; possible D gene TRBD1, 6 bases. V lost 5 bases and J 6 bases, leaving 14 bases between the germline ends. This CDR3 contains 14 residues. Germline CDR1 MNHEY, CDR2 SMNVEV (reference sequence). The CDR3 DNA follows: TGTGCCAGCAGTGCACAGGGAATGGGCAATGAGCAGTTCTTC. As protein: CASSAQGMGNEQFF.

This clone was seen only once. The gene calls are TRBV4-1 and TRBJ1-5, with D hard to call. V was pared by 1 base and J by 5 bases, with 12 bases between. Looked up from germline, CDR1 is MGHRA and CDR2 is YSYEKL. There are 15 residues in the CDR3. The DNA for the CDR3 is TGCGCCAGCAGCCAAGTAGTGTCTGTGGATCAGCCCCAGCATTTT. Residues: CASSQVVSVDQPQHF.

V is TRBV9 and J is TRBJ2-1, with 11 bases fitting TRBD1. Germline lookup yields CDR1 SGDLS and CDR2 YYNGEE. V shed 5 bases, J shed 8 bases, and the junction held 9 bases outside the gene matches. CDR3 length: 15 residues. The CDR3 bases are TGTGCCAGCAGTGCCGGGACAGGGGGTTTTGATGAGCAGTTCTTC. Translation: CASSAGTGGFDEQFF.

The V gene is TRBV10-3, the J gene TRBJ1-2; 10 bases are a match to TRBD1. The CDR3 runs 15 residues. J gave up 6 bases and V 4 bases, and 8 bases lay outside the gene matches. CDR1 is ENHRY and CDR2 is SYGVKD in the germline V gene. DNA of the CDR3: TGTGCCATCAGTGCCTCGACAGGGGGCGATGATGGCTACACCTTC. Residues: CAISASTGGDDGYTF.

The V gene is TRBV6-5, the J gene TRBJ2-7; TRBD2 matches 7 bases. The CDR3 contains 14 residues. Germline lookup yields CDR1 MNHEY and CDR2 SVGAGI. The junction had 7 bases not matched to a gene; V was cut back by 6 bases and J by 2 bases. The CDR3 reads CASSVAGAPYEQYF. CDR3 bases: TGTGCCAGCAGCGTAGCGGGTGCCCCCTACGAGCAGTACTTC.

This CDR3 is CASSRQLSLYEQYF. CDR3 bases: TGTGCCAGCAGTAGACAGCTCTCCCTGTACGAGCAGTACTTC. The chain is built from TRBV27 and TRBJ2-7, with TRBD1 as a possible D gene (5 bases). From germline, CDR1 is MNHEY and CDR2 SMNVEV (reference sequence). This CDR3 comprises 14 residues. V dropped 5 bases and J dropped 4 bases, with 15 bases sitting between them.

CDR3 sequence: CSVRTSGIGYEQYF. CDR3 DNA sequence: TGCAGCGTACGGACTAGCGGGATTGGTTACGAGCAGTACTTC. The chain recombines TRBV29-1 with TRBJ2-7, with TRBD2 matching 12 bases. Germline lookup yields CDR1 SQVTM and CDR2 ANQGSEA. V was pared by 6 bases and J by 4 bases, with 7 bases of the junction left unmatched. The CDR3 is 14 amino acids.

This clone has just one count. The chain recombines TRBV11-2 with TRBJ1-1, with D unresolved. The ends were cut back, 5 bases at V and 4 bases at J, with 23 bases in the middle. Germline V gene sequence: CDR1 SGHAT, CDR2 FQNNGV. This CDR3 is built from 17 residues. The CDR3 protein is CASSRYHPAPRPTEAFF. The CDR3, as DNA: TGTGCCAGCAGCCGATATCACCCGGCTCCAAGGCCCACTGAAGCTTTCTTT.

V is TRBV5-5 and J is TRBJ1-1; D remains ambiguous. In germline, CDR1 is SGHKS, CDR2 YYEKEE (reference sequence). V dropped 5 bases and J dropped 4 bases, with 24 bases sitting between them. The CDR3 is 17 amino acids. As DNA, the CDR3 is TGTGCCAGCAGAAAGGGCGGGGTGGGATACAAGGGCACTGAAGCTTTCTTT. Residues: CASRKGGVGYKGTEAFF.

The chain couples TRBV4-2 to TRBJ2-1, with 11 bases matching TRBD2. The CDR3 covers 15 residues. Germline values: CDR1 LGHNA, CDR2 YNFKEQ. Losses at the gene ends were 1 base for V and 5 bases for J; bases not matched to a gene: 1. CDR3 coding DNA: TGTGCCAGCAGCCAAGCGGGACTAGCGGACAATGAGCAGTTCTTC. This translates into CASSQAGLADNEQFF.

There are a few counts of this clone. V and J are TRBV9 and TRBJ1-1; possibly TRBD1 for D (6 bases). The V end lost 7 bases, the J end lost 4 bases, and 14 bases lay between the germline ends. The length of the CDR3 is 13 residues. Germline CDR1 reads SGDLS; CDR2 reads YYNGEE. The CDR3 DNA is TGTGCCAGCGGAGAGGTACAGGGCACTGAAGCTTTCTTT. It specifies CASGEVQGTEAFF.

This chain uses TRBV28 with TRBJ2-7; the match to TRBD1 covers 7 bases. The germline CDR1 and CDR2 sequences are MDHEN and SYDVKM. The CDR3 totals 15 residues. J lost 0 bases, V lost 7 bases, and 9 bases had no gene match. CDR3 residues: CASNSDRVSSYEQYF. The CDR3 DNA reads as TGTGCCAGCAATTCAGACAGGGTGAGCTCCTACGAGCAGTACTTC.